Following are 10 T cell receptor beta chains from one sample sequenced in a study of beta chain features in type 1 diabetes. Expressed TCRB transcripts got sequenced, as all isolated RNA was reverse transcribed. Repertoires were generated with immunoSEQ multiplex PCR, while TCRdb's copy carries only in-frame clones and drops some. Among 390,000 or so clones listed, 14% were seen once. Source material: naive CD4+ T cells from blood. These receptors were obtained from a young man in good health.

This clone was counted a few times. The chain links TRBV30 to TRBJ1-1; 7 nucleotides match TRBD1. Germline assignment: CDR1 GTSNPN and CDR2 SVGIG (reference sequence). The trim removed 4 bases at V and 2 bases at J, leaving 19 bases unmatched. The CDR3 has 18 residues. DNA of the CDR3: TGTGCCTGGAAGGTCGGTCTCTGGGGACAGCGGGGAAACACTGAAGCTTTCTTT. Protein product: CAWKVGLWGQRGNTEAFF.

The chain uses TRBV29-1 and TRBJ2-3; the match to TRBD1 covers 9 bases. Germline V gene sequence: CDR1 SQVTM, CDR2 ANQGSEA. The CDR3 extends over 18 amino acids. V gave up 6 bases and J gave up 3 bases; unmatched junction bases: 19. For the CDR3, the DNA is TGCAGCGTGGCTCCGGGAACAGGGGGCGGCGGGATAACAGATACGCAGTATTTT. Its protein product is CSVAPGTGGGGITDTQYF.

In its sample, this clone was seen a few times. This CDR3 reads CASSLRNIRETQYF. CDR3 bases: TGTGCCAGCAGCTTACGAAACATCCGGGAGACCCAGTACTTC. V usage is TRBV7-8 and J usage is TRBJ2-5, with D unclear. This CDR3 has 14 residues. Trimming cost V 2 bases and J 5 bases, with 12 bases left between them. The germline gives CDR1 SGHVS, CDR2 FQNEAQ.

The J gene is TRBJ2-7, the V gene TRBV27; D is undetermined. V was trimmed by 6 bases and J by 4 bases, leaving 13 bases between them. This CDR3 has 13 amino acids. CDR1 is MNHEY, CDR2 SMNVEV, per germline (reference sequence). The DNA for the CDR3 is TGTGCCAGCAGCAACCGAGTCGGTTACGAGCAGTACTTC. Amino acids: CASSNRVGYEQYF.

This chain connects TRBV18 to TRBJ2-5; no definite D call. The CDR3 extends over 15 amino acids. The ends were cut back, 3 bases at V and 1 base at J, with 12 bases in the middle. CDR1 and CDR2 (germline): KGHSH, LQKENI. The CDR3 DNA reads TGTGCCAGCTCACCCTCACAACGTAGCCAAGAGACCCAGTACTTC. Its protein product is CASSPSQRSQETQYF.

V gene TRBV5-6 combines with J gene TRBJ2-5, with a weak D call TRBD1 (6 bases). Trimming removed 4 bases from V and 8 bases from J, with 15 bases in between. Germline V gives CDR1 SGHDT, CDR2 YYEEEE. This CDR3 comprises 13 residues. As DNA, the CDR3 is TGTGCCAGCAGCCCGACACAGGGCCGAACCCAGTACTTC. Translating gives CASSPTQGRTQYF.

V usage is TRBV13 and J usage is TRBJ2-1; D unclear. CDR1 PRHDT and CDR2 FYEKMQ come from the germline V gene (reference sequence). The CDR3 is 15 residues long. With 5 bases removed from V and 5 bases from J, the gap between germline ends came to 16 bases. The CDR3 DNA follows: TGTGCCAGCAGCCCATACGTCCGTAGCAACAATGAGCAGTTCTTC. Protein: CASSPYVRSNNEQFF.

In its sample, this clone was seen many times. The genes are TRBV30 and TRBJ2-1, with TRBD2 matching 11 bases. Germline V lookup: CDR1 GTSNPN, CDR2 SVGIG (reference sequence). Trimming removed 8 bases from V and 3 bases from J; junction bases left unmatched: 6. The CDR3 has 14 residues. The CDR3 bases are TGTGCCCGTGCGGGACTAGCGGTCTACAATGAGCAGTTCTTC. Protein product: CARAGLAVYNEQFF.

The chain has TRBV30 and TRBJ1-1; 7 bases align to TRBD1. Germline trimming cut 2 bases from V and 11 bases from J; bases unmatched to any gene: 8. Germline V gives CDR1 GTSNPN, CDR2 SVGIG (reference sequence). The CDR3 runs to 12 residues. CDR3 residues: CAWSRDSDWAFF. The DNA for the CDR3 is TGTGCCTGGAGTAGGGACAGTGATTGGGCTTTCTTT. Complete variable domain (other parts from reference TRBV30 and TRBJ1-1): SQTIHQWPATLVQPVGSPLSLECTVEGTSNPNLYWYRQAAGRGLQLLFYSVGIGQISSEVPQNLSASRPQDRQFILSSKKLLLSDSGFYLCAWSRDSDWAFFGQGTRLTVV.

The chain couples TRBV19 to TRBJ1-1; 9 bases align to TRBD1. The J segment lost 5 bases and the V segment lost 6 bases, leaving 1 base of the junction unmatched. The CDR3 sequence is 12 residues long. Germline CDR1 LNHDA, CDR2 SQIVND (reference sequence). For the CDR3, the DNA is TGTGCCAGTAGAGACAGGGGGACTGAAGCTTTCTTT. This sequence encodes CASRDRGTEAFF.